Shown below are 28 T cell receptor beta chains from a single sample sequenced in a study of STAT5B mutations in CD4+ large granular lymphocyte leukemia. Measured with immunoSEQ multiplex PCR; TCRdb has only the in-frame clones, and not every one. Among about 40,000 clones listed, approximately 80% were seen once. The specimen sequenced was CD4+ T cells from blood buffy coats. The receptors were gathered from a human donor in good health.

The chain employs TRBV27 and TRBJ1-6; maybe TRBD1 (5 bases). CDR3 length: 13 amino acids. The V gene lost 6 bases and the J gene lost 3 bases, with 6 bases spanning the gap. CDR1 is MNHEY and CDR2 is SMNVEV in the germline V gene (reference sequence). The CDR3 loop reads CASRQGYNSPLHF. The CDR3 DNA is TGTGCCAGCAGGCAGGGCTATAATTCACCCCTCCACTTT.

CDR3 residues: CAWSVLAGGQETQYF. The CDR3 DNA sequence: TGTGCCTGGAGTGTACTAGCGGGGGGCCAAGAGACCCAGTACTTC. The V call is TRBV30, the J call TRBJ2-5; 12 bases align to TRBD2. Trimming cost V 0 bases and J 1 base; bases outside gene matches: 0. The CDR3 is made up of 15 amino acids. Germline V CDR1 and CDR2: GTSNPN, SVGIG (reference sequence).

The chain links TRBV6-1 to TRBJ1-1; 7 bases are a match to TRBD1. Germline V CDR1 and CDR2: MNHNS, SASEGT. V gave up 8 bases and J gave up 2 bases; unmatched junction bases: 5. This CDR3 has 13 amino acids. CDR3 nucleotide sequence: TGTGCCAGCTTGGGACAGCCTAACACTGAAGCTTTCTTT. It specifies CASLGQPNTEAFF.

This chain links TRBV9 with TRBJ1-3; perhaps TRBD1 as D (6 bases). The V end was cut by 3 bases, the J end by 0 bases, with 10 bases between. This CDR3 is 15 amino acids long. Looked up from germline, CDR1 is SGDLS and CDR2 is YYNGEE. The CDR3, as DNA: TGTGCCAGCAGCGCTCAGGGGAACTCTGGAAACACCATATATTTT. Its protein is CASSAQGNSGNTIYF.

The chain couples TRBV7-8 to TRBJ1-6; D not resolved. Germline V gene sequence: CDR1 SGHVS, CDR2 FQNEAQ. Trimming shortened V by 7 bases and J by 7 bases, and 17 bases separated the two germline ends. This CDR3 region has 15 residues. CDR3 residues: CASTPGLLGNSPLHF. The CDR3, as DNA: TGTGCCAGCACCCCTGGACTGCTTGGGAATTCACCCCTCCACTTT.

The chain employs TRBV7-2 and TRBJ2-5, with TRBD2 matching 7 bases. Germline CDR1 SGHTA, CDR2 FQGNSA. Losses at the gene ends were 1 base for V and 7 bases for J; bases not matched to a gene: 3. The CDR3 consists of 13 residues. The CDR3 DNA is TGTGCCAGCAGCTTAGGGGGGAGGGGGACCCAGTACTTC. Residues: CASSLGGRGTQYF. The entire variable domain, with the rest obtained from reference TRBV7-2 and TRBJ2-5, is as follows: GAGVSQSPSNKVTEKGKDVELRCDPISGHTALYWYRQSLGQGLEFLIYFQGNSAPDKSGLPSDRFSAERTGGSVSTLTIQRTQQEDSAVYLCASSLGGRGTQYFGPGTRLLVL.

This clone was observed a few times. The chain employs TRBV27 and TRBJ1-5; D call uncertain. The V and J ends lost 7 bases and 4 bases respectively, with 11 bases between them. This CDR3 spans 13 amino acids. Germline-derived CDR1 and CDR2 are MNHEY and SMNVEV (reference sequence). The CDR3 nucleotides read TGTGCCAGCAAGGGTCTGGGAAATCAGCCCCAGCATTTT. It translates to CASKGLGNQPQHF.

Comment on this clone: Different DNA sequences within this sample yield the same CDR3. V and J are TRBV29-1 and TRBJ1-1; D ambiguous. Germline CDR1 SQVTM, CDR2 ANQGSEA. The CDR3 sequence is 13 residues long. Trimming left V 6 bases short and J 1 base short, with 12 bases between. The CDR3 spells CSVVGLQNTEAFF. CDR3 in DNA: TGCAGCGTCGTGGGCCTACAGAACACTGAAGCTTTCTTT.

The chain joins TRBV19 to TRBJ1-5; 8 bases fit TRBD1. V dropped 3 bases and J dropped 6; count of bases not matched to a gene: 7. The CDR3 sequence is 15 residues long. Germline V CDR1 and CDR2: LNHDA, SQIVND (reference sequence). The CDR3 is CASSMAGGAGQPQHF. The CDR3 DNA follows: TGTGCCAGTAGTATGGCAGGGGGCGCAGGTCAGCCCCAGCATTTT.

This chain connects TRBV7-9 to TRBJ1-5, with D perhaps matching TRBD1 (5 bases). Per germline, CDR1 SEHNR and CDR2 FQNEAQ (reference sequence). V lost 4 bases to trimming and J lost 3 bases, with 7 bases between them. This CDR3 has 13 amino acids. CDR3 region: CASSWDPNQPQHF. The DNA of the CDR3 is TGTGCCAGCAGCTGGGACCCCAATCAGCCCCAGCATTTT.

The V gene is TRBV11-3, the J gene TRBJ2-5, with a weak D call TRBD1 (5 bases). CDR3 size: 14 residues. V lost 5 bases, J lost 2 bases, and 12 bases lay in between. In germline, CDR1 is SGHNT, CDR2 YENEEA. The CDR3 sequence is CASSARRQQETQYF. The CDR3 DNA is TGTGCCAGCAGCGCCCGCCGACAGCAAGAGACCCAGTACTTC.

This chain links TRBV4-1 with TRBJ1-4; D remains unclear. V was pared by 0 bases and J by 6 bases, with 11 bases between. Germline lookup yields CDR1 MGHRA and CDR2 YSYEKL. The CDR3 has 15 amino acids. The CDR3 loop reads CASSQDSYRYEKLFF. CDR3 in DNA: TGCGCCAGCAGCCAAGATTCTTACAGATATGAAAAACTGTTTTTT.

The genes are TRBV19 and TRBJ1-5; D might be TRBD1 (6 bases). The CDR3 sequence is 14 residues long. V lost 9 bases, J lost 1 base, and 13 bases lay in between. Germline-derived CDR1 and CDR2 are LNHDA and SQIVND (reference sequence). The CDR3 sequence is CASVGGWSNQPQHF. The CDR3 DNA follows: TGTGCCAGCGTAGGGGGATGGAGCAATCAGCCCCAGCATTTT.

The chain recombines TRBV11-3 with TRBJ2-5, with D maybe TRBD1 (5 bases). CDR3 size: 13 residues. The germline V and J ends were trimmed by 5 bases and 5 bases, with 12 bases remaining between them. Germline CDR1 SGHNT, CDR2 YENEEA. The DNA of the CDR3 is TGTGCCAGCAGCCAGGGTCCAGGGGAGACCCAGTACTTC. Its protein is CASSQGPGETQYF.

This clone was seen a single time. V is TRBV5-8 and J is TRBJ2-1, with D maybe TRBD2 (5 bases). Trimming left V 2 bases short and J 5 bases short, with 11 bases between. Germline lookup yields CDR1 SGHTS and CDR2 YDEGEE. CDR3 length: 14 amino acids. CDR3 DNA: TGTGCCAGCAGCTTCGATCTAGCTGACAATGAGCAGTTCTTC. Its translation is CASSFDLADNEQFF.

The gene calls are TRBV5-1 and TRBJ2-3, with 14 positions matching TRBD2. The trim removed 3 bases at V and 2 bases at J, leaving 8 bases unmatched. CDR1 and CDR2 from the germline V gene are SGHRS and YFSETQ. The CDR3 contains 18 residues. The DNA of the CDR3 is TGCGCCAGCAGCTCCACGGGGACTAGCGGGGGATTCACAGATACGCAGTATTTT. This codes for CASSSTGTSGGFTDTQYF.

This rearrangement joins TRBV20-1 to TRBJ2-5; 9 nucleotides align to TRBD1. The ends lost 5 bases at V and 14 bases at J; junction bases unmatched: 6. The germline V gene encodes CDR1 DFQATT and CDR2 SNEGSKA (reference sequence). This CDR3 is built from 10 residues. The CDR3 loop reads CSAERDRAYF. CDR3 coding DNA: TGCAGTGCTGAAAGGGACAGGGCTTACTTC.

This clone was seen a single time. The CDR3 bases are TGTGCCAGCAGTCAGGGTCCGGGGGACGAGCAGTACTTC. Translation: CASSQGPGDEQYF. The rearrangement uses TRBV6-5 and TRBJ2-7; D possibly corresponds to TRBD2 (6 bases). V dropped 5 bases and J dropped 5 bases, with 13 bases sitting between them. Germline CDR1 and CDR2: MNHEY and SVGAGI. This CDR3 comprises 13 residues.

This chain uses TRBV30 with TRBJ1-5, with 9 bases that match TRBD1. Germline CDR1 reads GTSNPN; CDR2 reads SVGIG (reference sequence). Trimming removed 5 bases from V and 2 bases from J; junction bases left unmatched: 7. CDR3 length: 15 amino acids. The CDR3 region is CAWGGTGFGNQPQHF. CDR3 DNA: TGTGCCTGGGGGGGGACAGGGTTTGGCAATCAGCCCCAGCATTTT.

This clone was observed a single time. The chain is built from TRBV18 and TRBJ1-1; maybe TRBD1 (6 bases). In germline, CDR1 is KGHSH, CDR2 LQKENI. The V gene lost 0 bases and the J gene lost 6 bases, with 11 bases spanning the gap. The CDR3 has 14 amino acids. CDR3 amino acids: CASSPPGGGPEAFF. The CDR3 region has the DNA TGTGCCAGCTCACCACCGGGTGGGGGCCCTGAAGCTTTCTTT.

V usage is TRBV18 and J usage is TRBJ2-7; the D is unclear. V was pared by 3 bases and J by 4 bases, with 28 bases between. CDR3 length equals 19 residues. Per germline, CDR1 KGHSH and CDR2 LQKENI. The CDR3 region has the DNA TGTGCCAGCTCACCCTCCTACTTATCCGGATCTTCTACGAGGTACGAGCAGTACTTC. This encodes CASSPSYLSGSSTRYEQYF.

This chain joins TRBV7-2 and TRBJ1-1, with D maybe TRBD1 (5 bases). There are 13 residues in the CDR3. The V gene lost 4 bases and the J gene lost 7 bases, with 13 bases spanning the gap. From germline, CDR1 is SGHTA and CDR2 FQGNSA. The CDR3 protein is CASSSRGWDEAFF. For the CDR3, the DNA is TGTGCCAGCAGCTCCCGGGGGTGGGATGAAGCTTTCTTT. The entire variable domain, with the rest obtained from reference TRBV7-2 and TRBJ1-1, is as follows: GAGVSQSPSNKVTEKGKDVELRCDPISGHTALYWYRQSLGQGLEFLIYFQGNSAPDKSGLPSDRFSAERTGGSVSTLTIQRTQQEDSAVYLCASSSRGWDEAFFGQGTRLTVV.

This chain uses TRBV14 with TRBJ1-2, with D uncertain. This CDR3 is built from 14 residues. The V gene lost 3 bases and the J gene lost 2 bases, with 10 bases spanning the gap. Germline CDR1 and CDR2: SGHDN and FVKESK. CDR3 loop: CASSHSGVNYGYTF. The CDR3 DNA sequence: TGTGCCAGCAGCCATTCCGGAGTAAACTATGGCTACACCTTC.

The chain combines TRBV5-1 with TRBJ1-2; 7 bases are a match to TRBD1. The V gene's germline CDR1 is SGHRS and CDR2 YFSETQ. Trimming removed 2 bases from V and 5 bases from J; junction bases left unmatched: 6. CDR3 length: 14 amino acids. CDR3 amino acids: CASSLTPGQYGYTF. The DNA of the CDR3 is TGCGCCAGCAGCTTAACTCCGGGACAGTATGGCTACACCTTC.

The CDR3 bases are TGTGCCAGCAGCGATCCAGGGGGTAGCGGAGGGAATGAGCAGTTCTTC. Amino acid sequence: CASSDPGGSGGNEQFF. The chain couples TRBV7-8 to TRBJ2-1; D possibly corresponds to TRBD1 (7 bases). Germline V CDR1 and CDR2: SGHVS, FQNEAQ. This CDR3 region has 16 residues. Deletions cut 5 bases from V and 7 bases from J, with 21 bases between.

The sample holds one count of this clone. The CDR3 bases are TGCGCCAGCAGCCTTACTAGGGGGACCCAAGAGACCCAGTACTTC. Protein product: CASSLTRGTQETQYF. The chain links TRBV5-1 to TRBJ2-5, with D possibly matching TRBD1 (6 bases). The CDR3 covers 15 residues. Germline CDR1 is SGHRS and CDR2 is YFSETQ. Trimming stripped 4 bases from V and 1 base from J, with 14 bases between.

The chain recombines TRBV5-6 with TRBJ1-1; D gene uncertain. The CDR3 covers 13 residues. In germline, CDR1 is SGHDT, CDR2 YYEEEE. Trimming stripped 4 bases from V and 1 base from J, with 8 bases between. The CDR3, as DNA: TGTGCCAGCAGCCCGATTTCGAACACTGAAGCTTTCTTT. Protein product: CASSPISNTEAFF. Using reference TRBV5-6 and TRBJ1-1 for the parts outside the CDR3, the full variable domain is DAGVTQSPTHLIKTRGQQVTLRCSPKSGHDTVSWYQQALGQGPQFIFQYYEEEERQRGNFPDRFSGHQFPNYSSELNVNALLLGDSALYLCASSPISNTEAFFGQGTRLTVV.

The CDR3 loop is CAIRETGTVTGNTIYF. In DNA, the CDR3 is TGTGCCATCAGGGAGACAGGGACGGTGACTGGAAACACCATATATTTT. V and J are TRBV10-3 and TRBJ1-3; 7 bases fit TRBD1. The J segment lost 2 bases and the V segment lost 6 bases, leaving 10 bases of the junction unmatched. The germline gives CDR1 ENHRY, CDR2 SYGVKD. The length of the CDR3 is 16 residues.